What follows are 4 T cell receptor beta chains derived from one specimen sequenced in a study of CD8+ T cells in alopecia areata. Extraction of RNA preceded its reverse transcription into cDNA, which served as the sequencing template. Using immunoSEQ multiplex PCR, the repertoire was profiled, and TCRdb retains in-frame clones only, with some absent. The table has hundreds of thousands of clones, around 66% seen once. The treatment: oral pan-JAK inhibitor, 5-10 mg twice daily. Sequencing was performed on CD4+ T cells sorted from blood, taken at roughly week 45, from a patient treated with tofacitinib. The receptors originated from a human donor with alopecia areata.

The chain recombines TRBV7-2 with TRBJ2-7; D is ambiguous. Trimming cost V 2 bases and J 4 bases, with 9 bases left between them. Germline V lookup: CDR1 SGHTA, CDR2 FQGNSA. The CDR3 extends over 13 amino acids. CDR3 protein: CASSLTYEYEQYF. Here the CDR3 DNA reads TGTGCCAGCAGCTTAACTTACGAGTACGAGCAGTACTTC. The full variable domain, its missing parts supplied by reference TRBV7-2 and TRBJ2-7, is GAGVSQSPSNKVTEKGKDVELRCDPISGHTALYWYRQSLGQGLEFLIYFQGNSAPDKSGLPSDRFSAERTGGSVSTLTIQRTQQEDSAVYLCASSLTYEYEQYFGPGTRLTVT.

CDR3 protein: CASSVSGAGGDTQYF. Written as DNA, the CDR3 is TGTGCCAGCAGCGTAAGTGGAGCGGGGGGAGATACGCAGTATTTT. The V and J genes are TRBV9 and TRBJ2-3, with 9 bases identical to TRBD2. The CDR3 runs to 15 residues. The germline V gene has CDR1 SGDLS and CDR2 YYNGEE. V shed 1 base and J 5 bases; nucleotides not matched to a gene: 5.

J is TRBJ2-2 and V is TRBV20-1; D is unclear. V lost 0 bases and J 4 bases, leaving 0 bases between the germline ends. CDR3 size: 11 residues. Germline CDR1 and CDR2: DFQATT and SNEGSKA (reference sequence). The CDR3 is CSARDTGELFF. The CDR3 DNA sequence: TGCAGTGCTAGAGACACCGGGGAGCTGTTTTTT.

The chain couples TRBV9 to TRBJ2-3, with 11 bases lining up with TRBD2. The germline CDR1 and CDR2 sequences are SGDLS and YYNGEE. The CDR3 is 17 residues long. V shed 0 bases, J shed 6 bases, and the junction held 9 bases outside the gene matches. CDR3 loop: CASSVGVAGGSRDTQYF. The CDR3 DNA is TGTGCCAGCAGCGTAGGGGTAGCGGGGGGGTCTAGGGATACGCAGTATTTT.